This TCR beta chain is from a study of blood T cell repertoires in COVID-19. Only in-frame clones appear in the TCRdb table, and some are missing; sequencing was by immunoSEQ multiplex PCR. The sample holds about 240,000 clones; about 90% are singletons and the top ten take roughly 7%. V shed 5 bases and J shed 11 bases, with 16 bases lying between them. The CDR3 totals 14 residues. CDR1 MNHNY and CDR2 SVGAGI come from the germline V gene (reference sequence). The rearrangement uses TRBV6-6 and TRBJ1-6; D gene unclear. Sample: peripheral blood. The sequence was collected from a man aged 60 to 75 who had recovered from COVID-19. The CDR3 loop is CASSDPPVQTPLHF. CDR3 nucleotides: TGTGCCAGCAGTGACCCCCCAGTACAGACACCCCTCCACTTT.